This TCR beta chain was sequenced for a study of blood T cell repertoires in COVID-19. V lost 3 bases, J lost 4 bases, and 14 bases lay in between. From germline, CDR1 is SGHDT and CDR2 YYEEEE. CDR3 length equals 15 residues. Clones were read by immunoSEQ multiplex PCR, and TCRdb kept only the in-frame ones, dropping some. The sample contains a few hundred thousand clones, around 83% of which appear only once. The gene calls are TRBV5-6 and TRBJ1-5, with D possibly matching TRBD1 (5 bases). The sequence derives from a man in his fifties with active or convalescent COVID-19. Sequencing was carried out using peripheral blood. The DNA of the CDR3 is TGTGCCAGCAGCTCCAGGGCCGGGCCTAATCAGCCCCAGCATTTT. Translating it yields CASSSRAGPNQPQHF.